The rows below give T cell receptor beta chains drawn from one sample of a study of prognosis after radiotherapy for stage I lung cancer. MiXCR, applied by TCRdb to the multiplex PCR reads, yields one record per CDR3 protein. The sample lists about 30,000 distinct CDR3 sequences, around 29% occurring once. The material was PBMCs, obtained before or after stereotactic body radiation therapy (not recorded which). These receptors were obtained from a donor of 50 years or more with non-small cell lung cancer. CDR3s include the opening cysteine and the closing phenylalanine or tryptophan. The D gene is left open where the match is weak. Clone size, where shown, is once, few, many, or a class for clones that have expanded.

>.|16|TRBJ2-3|TRBV6-2/TRBV6-3|.
TGTGCCAGCAGTTATCCGGGGCAGGGGCTCACAGATACGCAGTATTTT
CASSYPGQGLTDTQYF
>many|16|TRBJ1-4|TRBV30|.
TGTGCCTGGAGTCCGCCGTGGGGGAATCCTAATGAAAAACTGTTTTTT
CAWSPPWGNPNEKLFF
>.|17|TRBJ2-5|TRBV7-9|.
TGTGCCAGCAGCTTAAGAAAGGGGGAAGGTTTAGGAGAGACCCAGTACTTC
CASSLRKGEGLGETQYF
>many|16|TRBJ1-1|TRBV20-1|TRBD1
TGCAGTGCTAGAGCTTTGGGGACAGGTAATATCGCTGAAGCTTTCTTT
CSARALGTGNIAEAFF
>.|12|TRBJ1-5|TRBV6-9|.
TGTGCCAGCAGTTACACCAATCAGCACCAGCATTTT
CASSYTNQHQHF
>many|15|TRBJ2-1|TRBV18|TRBD1
TGTGCCAGCTCACCGGGACAGGGTAGACACAATGAGCAGTTCTTC
CASSPGQGRHNEQFF
>.|16|TRBJ2-2|TRBV28|TRBD1
TGTGCCAGACCCCTACGGACAGGGGAAAACACCGGGGAGCTGTTTTTT
CARPLRTGENTGELFF
>many|14|TRBJ1-5|TRBV19|.
TGTGCCAGTAGTATAGACACCGGCAATCAGCCCCAGCATTTT
CASSIDTGNQPQHF
>.|15|TRBJ2-3|TRBV19|.
TGTGCCAGTAGTTTGTGTGGACAAACCACAGATACGCAGTATTTT
CASSLCGQTTDTQYF
>.|19|TRBJ1-2|TRBV6-2/TRBV6-3|TRBD1
TGTGCCATCAGTTACTCGTACTTACAGGGGGTGGGTCCGAACTATGGCTACACCTTC
CAISYSYLQGVGPNYGYTF
>once|16|TRBJ1-2|TRBV5-1|.
TGCGCCAGCAGCTTGGGGAAAGCGGCTATGACCTATGGCAACACCTTC
CASSLGKAAMTYGNTF
>.|17|TRBJ1-6|TRBV2|TRBD1
TGTGCCAGCAGTGAATCGACAGGGGAAGGCTATAATTCACCCCTCCACTTT
CASSESTGEGYNSPLHF
>medium-sized|14|TRBJ2-3|TRBV6-2/TRBV6-3|.
TGTGCCAGCAGTTACGGGGGGAACACAGATACGCAGTATTTT
CASSYGGNTDTQYF
>many|15|TRBJ2-7|TRBV27|.
TGTGCCAGCAGCCAAAGAGCCAGAGCTTCCTACGAGCAGTACTTC
CASSQRARASYEQYF
>many|15|TRBJ1-2|TRBV25-1|TRBD1
TGTGCCAGCAGTGAATGGGACAGGGGAAACTATGGCTACACCTTC
CASSEWDRGNYGYTF
>many|14|TRBJ2-2|TRBV3-1|.
TGTGCCAGCACGGGGCGGGCGAACACCGGGGAGCTGTTTTTT
CASTGRANTGELFF
>many|15|TRBJ1-6|TRBV10-3|TRBD1
TGTGCCATTTCCTCCGGGACAGGGAGTAATTCACCCCTCCACTTT
CAISSGTGSNSPLHF
>many|15|TRBJ1-2|TRBV28|TRBD1
TGTGCCAGCAGCTGGGACAGGAACGCTAACTATGGCTACACCTTC
CASSWDRNANYGYTF
>.|18|TRBJ2-1|TRBV9|TRBD2
TGTGCCAGCAGCCCTGTCCCGGAACTAGCGGGAGCGTACAATGAGCAGTTCTTC
CASSPVPELAGAYNEQFF
>many|15|TRBJ2-3|TRBV2|.
TGTGCCACAATGACAGGTTTTCGTAGCACAGATACGCGGTATTTT
CATMTGFRSTDTRYF
>.|13|TRBJ1-5|TRBV6-1|.
TGTGCCAGCAGCAACGGGAACAATCAGCCCCAGCATTTT
CASSNGNNQPQHF
>many|14|TRBJ1-5|TRBV2|TRBD1
TGTGCCAGCAGTCCACAGGGGGGTGGGCAGCCCCAGCATTTT
CASSPQGGGQPQHF
>medium-sized|14|TRBJ2-7|TRBV12-3/TRBV12-4|.
TGTGCCAGCAGTTTATCCGGCCAGGGGTACGAGCAGTACTTC
CASSLSGQGYEQYF
>few|17|TRBJ2-7|TRBV5-1|.
TGCGCCAGCAGCCTCGAGGGACTTAAAAGCTACTCCTACGAGCAGTACTTC
CASSLEGLKSYSYEQYF
>many|15|TRBJ2-1|TRBV10-2|TRBD2
TGCGCCAGCAGCGGGGGGAAGAGCTCCTACAATGAGCAGTTCTTC
CASSGGKSSYNEQFF
>.|12|TRBJ1-1|TRBV5-6|.
TGTGCCAGCAGCTTCGCAGAGGCAGAATCTTTCTTT
CASSFAEAESFF